These 13 T cell receptor beta chains were all obtained from the same sample, sequenced in a study of blood T cell repertoires in COVID-19. The method was immunoSEQ multiplex PCR; TCRdb's version includes in-frame clones alone and lacks a portion of them. Seen here are over 120,000 clones, roughly 85% observed once, and the top ten hold around 2.9%. The sequencing sample was made of PBMCs or T cells enriched from blood (not recorded which). The source is a woman between 45 and 60 years old who had recovered from COVID-19.

The chain joins TRBV7-8 to TRBJ2-1; 8 nucleotides line up with TRBD1. The V segment lost 3 bases and the J segment 7 bases; nucleotides outside the gene matches: 8. Germline CDR1 SGHVS, CDR2 FQNEAQ. The CDR3 contains 15 residues. The CDR3 DNA is TGTGCCAGCAGCTTGGGTCAGGGGGCAGGAAATGAGCAGTTCTTC. Amino acids: CASSLGQGAGNEQFF.

This clone was recorded a few times. The chain is built from TRBV19 and TRBJ1-1; no clear D. CDR1 is LNHDA, CDR2 SQIVND, per germline (reference sequence). The length of the CDR3 is 15 residues. The V and J ends lost 3 bases and 4 bases respectively, with 15 bases between them. As DNA, the CDR3 is TGTGCCAGTAGTATTGAGGGTCGACGGGGCACTGAAGCTTTCTTT. Translating gives CASSIEGRRGTEAFF.

This clone was counted once. J is TRBJ2-1 and V is TRBV11-1; TRBD2 matches at 11 bases. V lost 5 bases and J lost 5; bases outside the gene matches: 8. Germline assignment: CDR1 SGHAT and CDR2 FQDESV (reference sequence). The CDR3 runs 16 residues. CDR3 DNA: TGTGCCAGCAGCCCCTGGACTAGCGGGTTTGACAATGAGCAGTTCTTC. Its translation is CASSPWTSGFDNEQFF.

The chain links TRBV5-1 to TRBJ1-6; 8 bases align to TRBD1. The germline gives CDR1 SGHRS, CDR2 YFSETQ. The length of the CDR3 is 15 residues. V shed 4 bases and J 7 bases; nucleotides not matched to a gene: 7. The CDR3 DNA follows: TGCGCCAGCAGCGGCGGACAGGGCCGCAATTCACCCCTCCACTTT. It encodes CASSGGQGRNSPLHF.

The gene calls are TRBV19 and TRBJ2-7; TRBD2 matches at 11 bases. Germline CDR1 is LNHDA and CDR2 is SQIVND (reference sequence). CDR3 length equals 19 residues. Germline trimming cut 4 bases from V and 2 bases from J; bases unmatched to any gene: 16. The CDR3, as DNA: TGTGCCAGTAGTACAGGACCTAGGGGTTCGGGACTAGCGGCCTACGAGCAGTACTTC. Its translation is CASSTGPRGSGLAAYEQYF.

This clone was found once. The CDR3 loop is CASSGTRGSPLHF. The CDR3 DNA sequence: TGTGCCAGCAGTGGAACCAGAGGTTCACCCCTCCACTTT. The chain links TRBV28 to TRBJ1-6; D remains ambiguous. The CDR3 is made up of 13 amino acids. The germline V gene encodes CDR1 MDHEN and CDR2 SYDVKM. The V end was cut by 5 bases, the J end by 9 bases, with 11 bases between.

The chain combines TRBV7-3 with TRBJ1-1, with TRBD1 matching 7 bases. The CDR3 sequence is 16 residues long. Germline-derived CDR1 and CDR2 are SGHTA and FQGTGA. Trimming at V came to 5 bases and at J to 4 bases, leaving 13 bases not matched to a gene. The CDR3 sequence is CASSRDGGTASTEAFF. The CDR3 DNA is TGTGCCAGCAGCCGAGATGGGGGGACAGCAAGCACTGAAGCTTTCTTT.

This clone was recorded only once. The V call is TRBV6-4, the J call TRBJ2-2; D uncertain. V was clipped by 2 bases and J by 6 bases, with 16 bases between them. The CDR3 is made up of 16 amino acids. Germline CDR1 reads MRHNA; CDR2 reads SNTAGT. The CDR3 loop reads CASSDVGFPSPGELFF. The CDR3 DNA reads TGTGCCAGCAGTGACGTGGGCTTCCCCTCGCCCGGGGAGCTGTTTTTT.

The chain couples TRBV20-1 to TRBJ1-2; D is ambiguous. Germline CDR1 DFQATT, CDR2 SNEGSKA (reference sequence). V was pared by 7 bases and J by 3 bases, with 3 bases between. CDR3 length: 9 residues. CDR3 sequence reads: CSGDYGYTF. The CDR3 nucleotides read TGCAGTGGCGACTATGGCTACACCTTC.

This rearrangement joins TRBV4-1 to TRBJ1-4; 9 nucleotides line up with TRBD1. The V segment lost 4 bases and the J segment 7 bases; nucleotides outside the gene matches: 10. Germline assignment: CDR1 MGHRA and CDR2 YSYEKL. The CDR3 has 16 amino acids. The CDR3 region is CASSPPTGGDREKLFF. CDR3 coding DNA: TGCGCCAGCAGCCCACCCACAGGGGGCGATCGTGAAAAACTGTTTTTT.

The V and J genes are TRBV10-3 and TRBJ1-6, with D perhaps matching TRBD1 (6 bases). The germline gives CDR1 ENHRY, CDR2 SYGVKD. Between the trimmed V and J ends, which lost 6 bases and 7 bases, there was a span of 16 bases. The CDR3 extends over 15 amino acids. CDR3 amino acids: CAIRGPAGANSPLHF. CDR3 coding DNA: TGTGCCATCAGGGGTCCGGCAGGGGCAAATTCACCCCTCCACTTT.

The chain recombines TRBV5-1 with TRBJ1-2, with D unclear. Germline V gene data show CDR1 as SGHRS and CDR2 as YFSETQ. The CDR3 contains 13 residues. V dropped 2 bases and J dropped 6 bases, with 11 bases sitting between them. CDR3 protein: CASSLTPADGYTF. The CDR3 DNA follows: TGCGCCAGCAGCTTAACCCCAGCGGATGGCTACACCTTC.

This clone was counted a single time. The DNA of the CDR3 is TGCAGTGCTAGAGGGGGGGGTGAAGCTTTCTTT. Translated, it gives CSARGGGEAFF. V is TRBV20-1 and J is TRBJ1-1, with D perhaps TRBD1 (5 bases). The V gene lost 1 base and the J gene lost 7 bases, with 7 bases spanning the gap. CDR3 length: 11 amino acids. Germline assignment: CDR1 DFQATT and CDR2 SNEGSKA (reference sequence).